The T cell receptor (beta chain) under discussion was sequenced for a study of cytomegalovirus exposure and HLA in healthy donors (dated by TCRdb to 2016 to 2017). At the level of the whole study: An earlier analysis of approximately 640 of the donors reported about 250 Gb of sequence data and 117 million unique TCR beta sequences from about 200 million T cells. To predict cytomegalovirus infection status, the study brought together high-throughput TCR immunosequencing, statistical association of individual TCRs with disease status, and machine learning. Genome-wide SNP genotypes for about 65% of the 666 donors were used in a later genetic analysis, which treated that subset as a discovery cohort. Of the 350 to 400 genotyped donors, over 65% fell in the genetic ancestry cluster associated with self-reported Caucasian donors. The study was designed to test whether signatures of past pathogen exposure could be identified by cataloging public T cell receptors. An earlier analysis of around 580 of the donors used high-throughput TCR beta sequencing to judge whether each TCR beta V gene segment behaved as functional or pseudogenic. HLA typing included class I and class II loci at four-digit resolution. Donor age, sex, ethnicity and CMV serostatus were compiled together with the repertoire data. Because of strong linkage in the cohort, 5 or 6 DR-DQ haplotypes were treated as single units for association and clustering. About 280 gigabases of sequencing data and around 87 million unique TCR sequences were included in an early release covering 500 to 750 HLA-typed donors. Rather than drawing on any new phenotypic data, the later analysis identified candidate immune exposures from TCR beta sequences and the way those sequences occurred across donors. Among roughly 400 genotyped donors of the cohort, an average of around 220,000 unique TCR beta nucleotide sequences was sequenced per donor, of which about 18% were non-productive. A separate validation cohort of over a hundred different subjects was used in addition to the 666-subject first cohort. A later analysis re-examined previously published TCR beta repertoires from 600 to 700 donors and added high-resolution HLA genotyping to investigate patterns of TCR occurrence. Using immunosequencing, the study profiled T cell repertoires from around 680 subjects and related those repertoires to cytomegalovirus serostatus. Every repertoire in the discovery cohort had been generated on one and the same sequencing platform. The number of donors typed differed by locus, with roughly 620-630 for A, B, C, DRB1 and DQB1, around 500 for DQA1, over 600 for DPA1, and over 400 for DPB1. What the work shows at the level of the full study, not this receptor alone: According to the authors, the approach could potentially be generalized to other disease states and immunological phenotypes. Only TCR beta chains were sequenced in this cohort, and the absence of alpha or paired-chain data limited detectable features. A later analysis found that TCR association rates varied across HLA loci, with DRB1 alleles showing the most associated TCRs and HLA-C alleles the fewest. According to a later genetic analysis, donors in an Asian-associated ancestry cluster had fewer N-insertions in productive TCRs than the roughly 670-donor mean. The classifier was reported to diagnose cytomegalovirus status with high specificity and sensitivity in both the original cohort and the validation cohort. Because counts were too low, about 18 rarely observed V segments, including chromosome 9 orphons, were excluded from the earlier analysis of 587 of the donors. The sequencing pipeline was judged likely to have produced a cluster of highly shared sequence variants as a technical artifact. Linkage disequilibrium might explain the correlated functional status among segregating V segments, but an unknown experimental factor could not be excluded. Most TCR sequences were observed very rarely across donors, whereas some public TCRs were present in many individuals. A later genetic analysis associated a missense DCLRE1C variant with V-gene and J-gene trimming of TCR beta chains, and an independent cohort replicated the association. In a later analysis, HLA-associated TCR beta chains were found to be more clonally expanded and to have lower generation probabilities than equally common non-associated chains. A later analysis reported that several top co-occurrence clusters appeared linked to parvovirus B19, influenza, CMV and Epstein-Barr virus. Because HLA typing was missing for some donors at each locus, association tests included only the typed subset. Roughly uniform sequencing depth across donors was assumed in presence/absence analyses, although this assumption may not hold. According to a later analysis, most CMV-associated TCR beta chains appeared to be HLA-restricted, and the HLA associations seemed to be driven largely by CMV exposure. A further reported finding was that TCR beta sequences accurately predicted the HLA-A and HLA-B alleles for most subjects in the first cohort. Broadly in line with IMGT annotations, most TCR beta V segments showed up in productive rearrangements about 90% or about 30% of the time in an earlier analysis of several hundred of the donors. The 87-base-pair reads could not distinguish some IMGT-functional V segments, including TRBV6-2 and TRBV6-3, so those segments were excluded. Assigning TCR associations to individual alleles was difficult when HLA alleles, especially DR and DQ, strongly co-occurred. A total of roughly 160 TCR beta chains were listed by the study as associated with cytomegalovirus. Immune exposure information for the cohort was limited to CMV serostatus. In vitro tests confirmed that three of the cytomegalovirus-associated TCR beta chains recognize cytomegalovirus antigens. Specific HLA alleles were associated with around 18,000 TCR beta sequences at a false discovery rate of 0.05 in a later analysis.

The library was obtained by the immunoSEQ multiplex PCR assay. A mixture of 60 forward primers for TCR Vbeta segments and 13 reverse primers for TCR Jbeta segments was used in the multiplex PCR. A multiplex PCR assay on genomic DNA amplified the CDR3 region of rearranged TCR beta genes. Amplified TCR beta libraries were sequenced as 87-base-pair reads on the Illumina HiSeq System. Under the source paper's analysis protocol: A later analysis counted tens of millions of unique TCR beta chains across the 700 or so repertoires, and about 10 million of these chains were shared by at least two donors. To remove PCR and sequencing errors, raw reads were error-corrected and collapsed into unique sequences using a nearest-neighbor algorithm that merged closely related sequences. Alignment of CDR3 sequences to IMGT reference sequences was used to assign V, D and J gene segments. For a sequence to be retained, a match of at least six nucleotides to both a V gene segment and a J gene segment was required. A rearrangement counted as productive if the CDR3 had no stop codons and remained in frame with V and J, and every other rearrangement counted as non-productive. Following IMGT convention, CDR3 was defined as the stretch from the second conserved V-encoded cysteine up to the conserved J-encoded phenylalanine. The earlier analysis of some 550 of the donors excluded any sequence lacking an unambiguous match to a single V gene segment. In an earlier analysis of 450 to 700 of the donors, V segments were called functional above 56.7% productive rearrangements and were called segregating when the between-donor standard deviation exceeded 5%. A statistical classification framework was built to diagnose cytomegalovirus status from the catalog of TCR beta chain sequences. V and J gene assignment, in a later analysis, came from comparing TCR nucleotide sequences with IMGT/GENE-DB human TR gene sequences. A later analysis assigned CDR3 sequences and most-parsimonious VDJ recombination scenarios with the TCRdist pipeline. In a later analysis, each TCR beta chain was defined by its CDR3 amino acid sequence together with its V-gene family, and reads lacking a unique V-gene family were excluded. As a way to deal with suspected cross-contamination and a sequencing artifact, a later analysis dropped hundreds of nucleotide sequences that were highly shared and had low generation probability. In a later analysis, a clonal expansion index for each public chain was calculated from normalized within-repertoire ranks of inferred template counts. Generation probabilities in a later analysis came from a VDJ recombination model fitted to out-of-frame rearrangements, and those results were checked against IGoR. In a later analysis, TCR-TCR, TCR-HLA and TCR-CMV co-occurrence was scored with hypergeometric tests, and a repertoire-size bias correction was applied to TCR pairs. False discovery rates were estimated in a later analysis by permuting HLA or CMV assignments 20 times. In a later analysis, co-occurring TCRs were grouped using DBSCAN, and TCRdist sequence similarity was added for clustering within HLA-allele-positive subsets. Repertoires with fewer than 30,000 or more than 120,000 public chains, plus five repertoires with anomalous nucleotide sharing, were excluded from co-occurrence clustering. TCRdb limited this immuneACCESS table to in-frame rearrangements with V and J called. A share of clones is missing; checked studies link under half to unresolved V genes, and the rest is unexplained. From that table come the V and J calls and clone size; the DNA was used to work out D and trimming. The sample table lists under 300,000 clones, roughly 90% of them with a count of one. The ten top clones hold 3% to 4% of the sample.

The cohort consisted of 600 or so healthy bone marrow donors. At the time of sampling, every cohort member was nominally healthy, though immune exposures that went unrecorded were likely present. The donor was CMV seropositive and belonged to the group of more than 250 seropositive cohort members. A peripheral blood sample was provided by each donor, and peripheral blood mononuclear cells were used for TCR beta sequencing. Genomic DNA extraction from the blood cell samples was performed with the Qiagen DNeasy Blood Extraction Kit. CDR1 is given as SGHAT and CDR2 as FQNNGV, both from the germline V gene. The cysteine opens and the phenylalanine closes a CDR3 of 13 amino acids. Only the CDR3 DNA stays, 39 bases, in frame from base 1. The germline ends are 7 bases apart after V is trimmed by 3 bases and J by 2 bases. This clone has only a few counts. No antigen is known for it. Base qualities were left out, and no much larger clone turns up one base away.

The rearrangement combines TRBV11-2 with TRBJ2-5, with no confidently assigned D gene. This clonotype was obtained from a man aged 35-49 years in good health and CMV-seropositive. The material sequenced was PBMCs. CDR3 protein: CASSLIRQETQYF. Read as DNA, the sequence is TGTGCCAGCAGCTTGATCAGGCAAGAGACCCAGTACTTC.